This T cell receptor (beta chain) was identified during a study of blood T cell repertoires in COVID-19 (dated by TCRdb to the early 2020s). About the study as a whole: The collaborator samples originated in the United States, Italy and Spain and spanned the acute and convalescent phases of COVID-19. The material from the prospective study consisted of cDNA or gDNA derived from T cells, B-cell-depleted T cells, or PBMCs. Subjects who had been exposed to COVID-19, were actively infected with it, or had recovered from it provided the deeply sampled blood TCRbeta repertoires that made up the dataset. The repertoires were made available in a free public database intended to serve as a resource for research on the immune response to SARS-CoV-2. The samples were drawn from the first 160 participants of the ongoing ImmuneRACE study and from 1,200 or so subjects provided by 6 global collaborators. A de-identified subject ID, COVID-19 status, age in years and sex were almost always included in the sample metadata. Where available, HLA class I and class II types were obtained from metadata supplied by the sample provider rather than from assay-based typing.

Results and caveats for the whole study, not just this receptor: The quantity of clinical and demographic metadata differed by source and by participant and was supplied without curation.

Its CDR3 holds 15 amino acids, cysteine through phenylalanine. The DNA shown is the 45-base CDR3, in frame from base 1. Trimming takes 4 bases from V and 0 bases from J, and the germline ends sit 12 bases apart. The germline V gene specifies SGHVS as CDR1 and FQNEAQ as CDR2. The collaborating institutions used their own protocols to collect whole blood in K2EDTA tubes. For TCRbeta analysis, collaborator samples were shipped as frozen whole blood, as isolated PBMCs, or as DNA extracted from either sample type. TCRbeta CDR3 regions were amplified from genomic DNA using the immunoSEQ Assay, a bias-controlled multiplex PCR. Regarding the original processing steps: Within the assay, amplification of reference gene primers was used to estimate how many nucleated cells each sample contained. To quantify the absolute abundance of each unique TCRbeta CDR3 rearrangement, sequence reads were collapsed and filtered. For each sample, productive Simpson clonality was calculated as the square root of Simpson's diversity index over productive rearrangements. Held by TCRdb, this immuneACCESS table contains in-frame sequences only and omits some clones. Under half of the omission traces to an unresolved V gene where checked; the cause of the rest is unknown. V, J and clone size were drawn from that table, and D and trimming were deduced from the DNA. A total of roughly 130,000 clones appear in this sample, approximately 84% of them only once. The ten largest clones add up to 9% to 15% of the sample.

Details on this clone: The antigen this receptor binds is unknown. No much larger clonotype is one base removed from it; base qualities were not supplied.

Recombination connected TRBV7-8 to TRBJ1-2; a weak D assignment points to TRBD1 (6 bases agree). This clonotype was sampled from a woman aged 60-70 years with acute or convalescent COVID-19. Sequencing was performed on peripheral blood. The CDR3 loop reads CASSSQGRANYGYTF. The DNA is TGTGCCAGCAGCTCACAGGGAAGAGCTAACTATGGCTACACCTTC.